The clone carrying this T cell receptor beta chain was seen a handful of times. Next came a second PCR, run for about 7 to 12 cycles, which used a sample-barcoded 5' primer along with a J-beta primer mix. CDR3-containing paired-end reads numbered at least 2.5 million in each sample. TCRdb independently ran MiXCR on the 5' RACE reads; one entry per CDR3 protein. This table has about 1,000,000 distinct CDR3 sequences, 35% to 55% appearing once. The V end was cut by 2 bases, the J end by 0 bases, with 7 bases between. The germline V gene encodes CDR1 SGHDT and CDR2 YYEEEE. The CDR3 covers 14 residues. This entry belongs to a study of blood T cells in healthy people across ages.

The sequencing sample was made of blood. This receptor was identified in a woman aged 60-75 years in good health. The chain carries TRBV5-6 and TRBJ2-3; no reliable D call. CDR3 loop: CASSFGESTDTQYF. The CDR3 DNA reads TGTGCCAGCAGCTTTGGGGAAAGCACAGATACGCAGTATTTT.